This is a list of T cell receptor beta chains from one sample in a study of cytomegalovirus exposure and HLA in healthy donors. Assay: immunoSEQ multiplex PCR; the TCRdb copy retains only in-frame clones and omits some. Among about 130,000 clones listed, about 80% were seen once. Sequencing was carried out using PBMCs. These receptors all stem from a man aged 25 to 40 in good health and CMV-seropositive. CDR3s include the opening cysteine and the closing phenylalanine or tryptophan. The order of the fields is V gene, J gene, D gene, clone size, CDR3 DNA, CDR3 protein. A D gene is named only where the DNA matches it firmly. Clone size, where shown, is once, few, many, or a class for clones that have expanded.

TRBV27	TRBJ1-4	NA	few	TGTGCCAGCACTACAGGGAATAATGAAAAACTGTTTTTT	CASTTGNNEKLFF
TRBV14	TRBJ2-3	TRBD1	NA	TGTGCCAGCAGCCAAGAGACAGGGTGGGACACAGATACGCAGTATTTT	CASSQETGWDTDTQYF
TRBV2	TRBJ2-7	TRBD2	NA	TGTGCCAGCAGCGTCGGCGGACTAGCGGGAAACGAGCAGTACTTC	CASSVGGLAGNEQYF
TRBV9	TRBJ2-3	TRBD2	NA	TGTGCCAGCAGCACGGGGGGGAGTTATACGGGGGATACGCAGTATTTT	CASSTGGSYTGDTQYF
TRBV6-6	TRBJ1-2	NA	NA	TGTGCCAGCAGTCGGGACTTGAACTATGGCTACACCTTC	CASSRDLNYGYTF
TRBV25-1	TRBJ1-2	TRBD1	NA	TGTGCCAGCAGGATGACAGGGGTAAACTATGGCTACACCTTC	CASRMTGVNYGYTF
TRBV6-5	TRBJ1-2	TRBD1	NA	TGTGCCAGCAGTTTCGGTCCGACAGGGGGAAGGGAGGGCTACACCTTC	CASSFGPTGGREGYTF
TRBV5-1	TRBJ2-2	TRBD2	NA	TGCGCCAGCAGCTGGGGGACTAGCGGGAACACCGGGGAGCTGTTTTTT	CASSWGTSGNTGELFF
TRBV7-3	TRBJ1-1	NA	NA	TGTGCCAGCAGCTTCACTAAGGACACTGAAGCTTTCTTT	CASSFTKDTEAFF
TRBV19	TRBJ1-1	NA	few	TGTGCCAGTAGTATTGGTACAGCCACTGAAGCTTTCTTT	CASSIGTATEAFF
TRBV7-8	TRBJ2-1	NA	NA	TGTGCCAGCAGCTATAGAGGGCGGCGGGTCCCCTACAATGAGCAGTTCTTC	CASSYRGRRVPYNEQFF
TRBV23-1	TRBJ2-7	NA	once	TGCGCCAGCAACCACTGGGAGATTTCCTACGAGCAGTACTTC	CASNHWEISYEQYF
TRBV27	TRBJ2-2	NA	NA	TGTGCCAGCAGTTACCTAAACACCGGGGAGCTGTTTTTT	CASSYLNTGELFF
TRBV2	TRBJ1-1	NA	few	TGTGCCAGCAAGAGCGAGGGTGAAGCTTTCTTT	CASKSEGEAFF
TRBV6-5	TRBJ1-1	NA	NA	TGTGCCAGCAGTCCCGACAGATTGAACACTGAAGCTTTCTTT	CASSPDRLNTEAFF
TRBV5-4	TRBJ2-3	TRBD2	NA	TGTGCCAGCAGCCCCGCTAGCGGAACCAGGGATACGCAGTATTTT	CASSPASGTRDTQYF
TRBV30	TRBJ2-7	NA	NA	TGTGCCTGGAGCGGTCCCTACGAGCAGTACTTC	CAWSGPYEQYF
TRBV5-6	TRBJ1-5	TRBD1	few	TGTGCCAGCAGTCCGTCGACAGGGTTTCAGCCCCAGCATTTT	CASSPSTGFQPQHF
TRBV7-9	TRBJ2-5	TRBD2	NA	TGTGCCAGCAGCCCCTCCGGACTAGCGGGGGAAGAGACCCAGTACTTC	CASSPSGLAGEETQYF
TRBV29-1	TRBJ2-3	NA	few	TGCAGCGTTGACGACGGAGGCACAGATACGCAGTATTTT	CSVDDGGTDTQYF
TRBV6-4	TRBJ2-3	NA	NA	TGTGCCAGCAGTGACTCAGTAGCGGCAGATACGCAGTATTTT	CASSDSVAADTQYF
TRBV5-1	TRBJ1-1	TRBD1	NA	TGCGCCAGCAGCATTGCTGGACAGGGGAACACTGAAGCTTTCTTT	CASSIAGQGNTEAFF
TRBV5-1	TRBJ1-3	TRBD1	NA	TGCGCCAGCAGGGGGACAGGAAGTACTGGAAACACCATATATTTT	CASRGTGSTGNTIYF
TRBV5-1	TRBJ1-1	NA	NA	TGCGCCAGCAGCTTGGCCGGGGGGAACACTGAAGCTTTCTTT	CASSLAGGNTEAFF
TRBV19	TRBJ1-4	TRBD1	once	TGTGCCAGTAGAAGGGACAGGGTAGAAAAACTGTTTTTT	CASRRDRVEKLFF
TRBV7-2	TRBJ2-2	TRBD1	NA	TGTGCCAGCAGGAAGGACAGGGGGCGATCCGGGGAGCTGTTTTTT	CASRKDRGRSGELFF
TRBV9	TRBJ2-7	TRBD2	NA	TGTGCCAGCAGCGAATCTAGCGGGGTCTCCTACGAGCAGTACTTC	CASSESSGVSYEQYF
TRBV2	TRBJ1-5	TRBD1	few	TGTGCCAGCAGTGAGGGGACAGGGAGCAATCAGCCCCAGCATTTT	CASSEGTGSNQPQHF
TRBV9	TRBJ2-1	NA	once	TGTGCCAGCAGCGTAGAGTTAGCGGATCTCTACAATGAGCAGTTCTTC	CASSVELADLYNEQFF
TRBV7-9	TRBJ1-2	NA	NA	TGTGCCAGCAGCCGGATGGAGATCTATGGCTACACCTTC	CASSRMEIYGYTF
TRBV27	TRBJ1-1	TRBD1	once	TGTGCCAGCAGTACAGGGGCTGAAGCTTTCTTT	CASSTGAEAFF
TRBV18	TRBJ1-1	TRBD1	NA	TGTGCCAGCTCACCTCCAGGGGGCGCGAACACTGAAGCTTTCTTT	CASSPPGGANTEAFF
TRBV19	TRBJ2-5	NA	once	TGTGCCAGTAGTAGAATAACAGGGGCGGGGGAGACCCAGTACTTC	CASSRITGAGETQYF
TRBV18	TRBJ2-3	TRBD1	NA	TGTGCCAGCTCACCACAAAACAGGGGGCAGGGAGATACGCAGTATTTT	CASSPQNRGQGDTQYF